The text below deals with one T cell receptor beta chain. Its antigen is unknown. These data come from a study of cytomegalovirus exposure and HLA in healthy donors. General study findings and limits: A later analysis reportedly found that, within productive TCRs, an Asian-associated ancestry cluster had fewer N-insertions than the mean observed across the roughly 690 donors. In a later analysis, common viral pathogens appeared linked to several of the most significant clusters. As immune exposure information, only CMV serostatus was available.

This CDR3 has 14 residues. In germline, CDR1 is MNHEY, CDR2 SVGAGI. V lost 7 bases, J lost 0 bases, and 9 bases lay in between. A multiplex PCR was run with 60 Vbeta primers and 13 Jbeta primers. TCRdb keeps only in-frame clones here, not all; method: immunoSEQ multiplex PCR. The table includes some 200,000 clones, about 77% detected once. The sequencing sample was made of PBMCs. The sequence was collected from a female donor in good health and CMV-seronegative. This chain joins TRBV6-5 and TRBJ2-2; D call uncertain. CDR3 sequence (DNA): TGTGCCAGCAAGGAGCGAGCGAACACCGGGGAGCTGTTTTTT. Translation: CASKERANTGELFF.